This entry features one TCR beta chain sequence. The antigen is unknown. This record comes from a study of CD4 T cells in relation to SARS-CoV-2 and coronaviruses. At the level of the study: After approximately 10 days of antigen culture, PBMC TCR beta CDR3s were sequenced. Shared crossreactive spike epitopes were mapped to their HLA restriction. Two subjects were Hispanic; patients were roughly 8 males and a handful of females.

Over 80,000 naive or memory CD4+ cells were cultured with CEF peptides for around eleven days. The table came from immunoSEQ multiplex PCR; TCRdb's copy has only in-frame clones and leaves some out. The sample yields about 41,000 clones, approximately 81% seen once. The receptor was derived from an adult with COVID-19. The sequenced sample consisted of naive CD4+ T cells from PBMCs, cultured in vitro. Subset: naive CD4+ T cells isolated by negative enrichment.

The CDR3 is CASSRGGSGNTIYF. The CDR3 nucleotides are TGTGCCAGCAGCAGAGGGGGCTCTGGAAACACCATATATTTT. This chain uses TRBV25-1 with TRBJ1-3; D is perhaps TRBD1 (6 bases). Germline V lookup: CDR1 MGHDK, CDR2 SYGVNS. The V and J ends lost 6 bases and 0 bases respectively, with 9 bases between them. This CDR3 is built from 14 residues.